The 5 T cell receptor beta chains listed next were all sequenced from one sample in a study of OX40 agonist ivuxolimab in advanced cancers. Profiled with immunoSEQ multiplex PCR; TCRdb holds only in-frame clones, not every one. The table has 60,000 to 80,000 clones, 75% to 90% seen once; the top ten hold approximately 10%. Material: CD4+ or CD8+ T cells sorted from blood, obtained in a trial of the OX40 agonist ivuxolimab. These receptors were obtained from an adult with an advanced solid tumor such as melanoma, head and neck, liver or kidney cancer.

This sequence joins TRBV6-6 and TRBJ2-5, with a tentative D call TRBD2 (7 bases). This CDR3 region has 12 residues. Trimming removed 6 bases at V and 3 bases at J, with 8 bases between. In germline, CDR1 is MNHNY, CDR2 SVGAGI (reference sequence). In DNA form, the CDR3 reads TGTGCCAGCAGAGGGGGGGAAGAGACCCAGTACTTC. This gives the protein CASRGGEETQYF.

In DNA, the CDR3 is TGCGCCAGCAGCTTAACGTACAGGGTTCCCTCCTACAATGAGCAGTTCTTC. This codes for CASSLTYRVPSYNEQFF. The genes are TRBV5-1 and TRBJ2-1, with D possibly being TRBD1 (6 bases). V shed 2 bases and J shed 0 bases, with 15 bases lying between them. Germline CDR1 SGHRS, CDR2 YFSETQ. This CDR3 contains 17 residues.

This clone occurred once. The chain couples TRBV10-3 to TRBJ2-7; D not certain. The V gene lost 2 bases and the J gene lost 1 base, with 6 bases spanning the gap. In germline, CDR1 is ENHRY, CDR2 SYGVKD. The CDR3 length is 13 residues. The CDR3 protein is CAISERVSYEQYF. CDR3 DNA: TGTGCCATCAGTGAGAGGGTTTCCTACGAGCAGTACTTC.

The rearrangement uses TRBV19 and TRBJ1-2; a possible D gene is TRBD1 (6 bases). The CDR3 length is 13 residues. V lost 6 bases to trimming and J lost 7 bases, with 15 bases between them. Germline V lookup: CDR1 LNHDA, CDR2 SQIVND (reference sequence). The CDR3 bases are TGTGCCAGTAGCCCCGTACAGGGATTTGGCTACACCTTC. It yields the protein CASSPVQGFGYTF. Supplemented by reference TRBV19 and TRBJ1-2, the full variable domain reads DGGITQSPKYLFRKEGQNVTLSCEQNLNHDAMYWYRQDPGQGLRLIYYSQIVNDFQKGDIAEGYSVSREKKESFPLTVTSAQKNPTAFYLCASSPVQGFGYTFGSGTRLTVV.

The chain links TRBV7-7 to TRBJ2-3; perhaps TRBD2 as D (6 bases). CDR1 is SSHAT, CDR2 FNYEAQ, per germline (reference sequence). This CDR3 spans 13 amino acids. The DNA for the CDR3 is TGTGCTATTGGGGGGAGGAGCACAGATACGCAGTATTTT. Translation: CAIGGRSTDTQYF.